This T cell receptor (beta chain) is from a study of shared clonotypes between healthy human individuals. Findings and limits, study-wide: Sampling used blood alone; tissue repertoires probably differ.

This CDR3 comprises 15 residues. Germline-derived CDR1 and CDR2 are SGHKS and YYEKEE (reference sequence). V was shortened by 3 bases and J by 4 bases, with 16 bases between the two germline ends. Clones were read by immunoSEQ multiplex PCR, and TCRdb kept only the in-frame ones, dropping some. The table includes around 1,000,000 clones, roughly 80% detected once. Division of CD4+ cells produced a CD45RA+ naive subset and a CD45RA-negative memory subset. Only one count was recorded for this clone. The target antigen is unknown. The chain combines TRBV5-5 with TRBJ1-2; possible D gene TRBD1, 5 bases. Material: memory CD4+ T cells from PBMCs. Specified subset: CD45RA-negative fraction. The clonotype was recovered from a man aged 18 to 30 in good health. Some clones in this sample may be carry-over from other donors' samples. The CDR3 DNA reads TGTGCCAGCAGCTCGTGGGGGGGAGGTCCCTATGGCTACACCTTC. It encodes CASSSWGGGPYGYTF.